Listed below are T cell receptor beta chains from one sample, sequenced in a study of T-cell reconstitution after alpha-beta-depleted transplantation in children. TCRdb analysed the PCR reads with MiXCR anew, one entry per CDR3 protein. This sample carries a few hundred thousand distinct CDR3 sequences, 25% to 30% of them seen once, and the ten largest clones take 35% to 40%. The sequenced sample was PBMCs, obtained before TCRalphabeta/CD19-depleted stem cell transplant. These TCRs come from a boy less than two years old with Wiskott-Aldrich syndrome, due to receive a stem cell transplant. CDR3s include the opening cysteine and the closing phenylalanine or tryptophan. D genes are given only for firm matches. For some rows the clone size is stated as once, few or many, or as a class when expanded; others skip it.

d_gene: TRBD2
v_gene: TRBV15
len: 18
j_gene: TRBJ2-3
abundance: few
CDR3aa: CATSRDPTSGTSTDTQYF
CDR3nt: TGTGCCACCAGCAGAGATCCAACTAGCGGAACTAGCACAGATACGCAGTATTTT

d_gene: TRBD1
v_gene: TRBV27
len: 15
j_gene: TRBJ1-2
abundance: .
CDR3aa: CASSLTAGGLYGYTF
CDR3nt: TGTGCCAGCAGTTTAACGGCAGGGGGCTTATATGGCTACACCTTC

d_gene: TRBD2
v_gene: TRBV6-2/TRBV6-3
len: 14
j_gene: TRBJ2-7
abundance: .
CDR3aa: CASSSLAGVYEQYF
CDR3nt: TGTGCCAGCAGTTCACTAGCGGGAGTTTACGAGCAGTACTTC

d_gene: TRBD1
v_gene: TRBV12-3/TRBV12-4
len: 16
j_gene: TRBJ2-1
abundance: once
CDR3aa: CASSFGDRSYFHEQFF
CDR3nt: TGTGCCAGCAGTTTTGGGGACAGGAGCTATTTCCATGAGCAGTTCTTC

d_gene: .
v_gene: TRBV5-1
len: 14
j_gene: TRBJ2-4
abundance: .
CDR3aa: CASSLGPDSGIQYF
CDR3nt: TGCGCCAGCAGCTTGGGACCGGACTCGGGCATTCAGTACTTC

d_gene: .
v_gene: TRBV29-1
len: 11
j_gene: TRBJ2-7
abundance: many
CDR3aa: CSVSRDHEQYF
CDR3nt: TGCAGCGTCAGCAGGGATCACGAGCAGTACTTC

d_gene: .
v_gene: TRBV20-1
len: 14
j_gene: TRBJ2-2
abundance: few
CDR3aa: CSADRGTNTGELFF
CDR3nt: TGCAGTGCGGATAGGGGGACGAACACCGGGGAGCTGTTTTTT

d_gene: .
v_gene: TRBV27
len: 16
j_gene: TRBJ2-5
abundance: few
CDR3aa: CASSLGTPGLRETQYF
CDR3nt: TGTGCCAGCAGTTTGGGGACCCCCGGGTTACGAGAGACCCAGTACTTC

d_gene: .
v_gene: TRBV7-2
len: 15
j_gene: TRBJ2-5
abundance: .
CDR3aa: CASSPLEARGETQYF
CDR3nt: TGTGCCAGCAGCCCGCTTGAGGCTCGGGGCGAGACCCAGTACTTC

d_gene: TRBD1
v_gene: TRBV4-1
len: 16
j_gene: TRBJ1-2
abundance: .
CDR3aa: CASTGTANLRRYGYTF
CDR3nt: TGCGCCAGCACCGGGACAGCAAATCTAAGACGATATGGCTACACCTTC

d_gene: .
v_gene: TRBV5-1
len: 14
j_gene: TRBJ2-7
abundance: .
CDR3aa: CASSLRELAYEQYF
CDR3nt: TGCGCCAGCAGCTTGCGAGAACTCGCCTACGAGCAGTACTTC

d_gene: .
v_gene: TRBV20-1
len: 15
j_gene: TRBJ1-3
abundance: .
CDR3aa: CSARQGQSSGNTIYF
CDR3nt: TGCAGTGCTAGGCAAGGACAGAGCTCTGGAAACACCATATATTTT

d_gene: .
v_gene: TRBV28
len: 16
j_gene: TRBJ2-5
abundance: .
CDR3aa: CASSFYGTASGETQYF
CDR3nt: TGTGCCAGCAGTTTCTACGGGACTGCCTCTGGAGAGACCCAGTACTTC

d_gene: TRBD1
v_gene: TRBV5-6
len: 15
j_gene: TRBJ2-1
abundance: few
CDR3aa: CASSSPGQGYNEQFF
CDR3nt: TGTGCCAGCAGCTCCCCGGGACAGGGCTACAATGAGCAGTTCTTC

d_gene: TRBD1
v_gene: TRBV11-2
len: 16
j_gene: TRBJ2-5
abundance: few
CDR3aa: CASSLVGPTGVETQYF
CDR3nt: TGTGCCAGCAGCTTAGTGGGCCCTACAGGGGTGGAGACCCAGTACTTC

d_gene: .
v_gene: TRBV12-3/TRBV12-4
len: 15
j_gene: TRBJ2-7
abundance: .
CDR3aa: CASSSEPGRAHEQYF
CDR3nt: TGTGCCAGCAGTTCTGAACCCGGAAGGGCCCACGAGCAGTACTTC